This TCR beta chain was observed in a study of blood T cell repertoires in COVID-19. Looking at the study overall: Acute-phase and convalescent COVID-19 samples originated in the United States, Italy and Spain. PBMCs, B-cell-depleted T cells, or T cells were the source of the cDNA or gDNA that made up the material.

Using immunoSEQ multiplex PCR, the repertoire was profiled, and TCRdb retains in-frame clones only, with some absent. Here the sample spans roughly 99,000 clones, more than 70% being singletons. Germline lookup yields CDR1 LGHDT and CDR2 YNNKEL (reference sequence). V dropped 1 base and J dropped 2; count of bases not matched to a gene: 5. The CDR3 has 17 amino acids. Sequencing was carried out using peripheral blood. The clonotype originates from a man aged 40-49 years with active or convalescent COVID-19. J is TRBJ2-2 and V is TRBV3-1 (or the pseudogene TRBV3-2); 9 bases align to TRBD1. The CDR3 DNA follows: TGTGCCAGCAGCCAAGGCCGGGACAGGGATAACACCGGGGAGCTGTTTTTT. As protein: CASSQGRDRDNTGELFF.